These 9 T cell receptor beta chains came from one sample sequenced in a study of T cell responses to AZD1222 COVID-19 vaccine (dated by TCRdb to about 2021). The library was made by the immunoSEQ multiplex PCR assay. Entries here come from immuneACCESS through TCRdb and include only in-frame sequences with V and J called. Some clones fail to appear in such tables; in the studies checked, an unresolved V gene covers under half of the shortfall, and the cause of the remainder is unknown. A total of about 120,000 clones appear in this sample, 90% of them only once. The top ten clones comprise 4.4% of the sample. Read against the paper, the sample's time point label means: baseline before first vaccination. The treatment or condition label for this specimen denotes: meningococcal conjugate vaccine given as trial control. The sequencing used peripheral blood, collected on day 0 of MenACWY control vaccination. The receptors derive from an adult in good health.

The table lists this clone with a count of one. The V and J genes are TRBV4-2 and TRBJ1-3; D is ambiguous. The CDR3 contains 15 residues. Germline V gives CDR1 LGHNA, CDR2 YNFKEQ. Trimming took off 2 bases at V and 3 bases at J, with 11 bases between the two ends. The CDR3 DNA sequence: TGTGCCAGCAGCCAAAGCCCGACGGTTGGAAACACCATATATTTT. It is translated as CASSQSPTVGNTIYF.

The V gene is TRBV27, the J gene TRBJ1-6; D gene ambiguous. Germline V gene lookup returns CDR1 MNHEY and CDR2 SMNVEV (reference sequence). With 4 bases removed from V and 3 bases from J, the gap between germline ends came to 1 base. CDR3 size: 12 residues. The CDR3, as DNA: TGTGCCAGCAGTTACTATAATTCACCCCTCCACTTT. Its translation is CASSYYNSPLHF.

The rearrangement joins TRBV19 to TRBJ1-5; D perhaps matches TRBD1 (5 bases). Germline CDR1 and CDR2: LNHDA and SQIVND (reference sequence). This CDR3 has 15 residues. V dropped 3 bases and J dropped 4 bases, with 13 bases sitting between them. The CDR3 reads CASSMDRQGNQPQHF. The CDR3 DNA reads TGTGCCAGTAGTATGGATCGGCAGGGTAATCAGCCCCAGCATTTT.

V gene TRBV6-1 combines with J gene TRBJ2-5; D is ambiguous. Germline lookup yields CDR1 MNHNS and CDR2 SASEGT. The CDR3 is made up of 13 amino acids. The ends were cut back, 1 base at V and 3 bases at J, with 6 bases in the middle. CDR3 sequence (DNA): TGTGCCAGCAGTGAAGGGTTGAAAGAGACCCAGTACTTC. It translates to CASSEGLKETQYF.

CDR3 DNA sequence: TGTGCCAGCAGTCCACGGGGGGGGTTGAACACTGAAGCTTTCTTT. Protein sequence: CASSPRGGLNTEAFF. The genes are TRBV6-6 and TRBJ1-1, with D possibly being TRBD1 (5 bases). The CDR3 contains 15 residues. The V end was cut by 5 bases, the J end by 0 bases, with 13 bases between. CDR1 is MNHNY and CDR2 is SVGAGI in the germline V gene (reference sequence).

This chain links TRBV11-2 with TRBJ1-1, with D perhaps matching TRBD1 (5 bases). CDR1 and CDR2 from the germline V gene are SGHAT and FQNNGV. The CDR3 length is 14 residues. V shed 5 bases and J shed 4 bases, with 14 bases lying between them. The CDR3 here is CASSIQGHGTEAFF. Here the CDR3 DNA reads TGTGCCAGCAGCATCCAGGGCCATGGCACTGAAGCTTTCTTT.

The rearrangement joins TRBV6-2 or TRBV6-3 to TRBJ2-7; D perhaps matches TRBD1 (5 bases). The CDR3 covers 16 residues. Germline CDR1 reads MNHEY; CDR2 reads SVGEGT. V dropped 0 bases and J dropped 0 bases, with 12 bases sitting between them. In DNA form, the CDR3 reads TGTGCCAGCAGTTACTCCTACAGGTATGGCTCCTACGAGCAGTACGTC. Translating gives CASSYSYRYGSYEQYV.

The chain links TRBV6-5 to TRBJ1-5; 9 positions agree with TRBD1. Germline V CDR1 and CDR2: MNHEY, SVGAGI. There are 14 residues in the CDR3. Trimming cost V 2 bases and J 5 bases; bases outside gene matches: 1. Here the CDR3 DNA reads TGTGCCAGCAGTTACCGGACAGGGGATCAGCCCCAGCATTTT. Translated, it gives CASSYRTGDQPQHF.

The rearrangement links TRBV5-1 to TRBJ2-7; no firm D call. The CDR3 contains 11 residues. V dropped 2 bases and J dropped 6 bases, with 6 bases sitting between them. The germline CDR1 and CDR2 sequences are SGHRS and YFSETQ. CDR3 coding DNA: TGCGCCAGCAGCTTCTGGGGCGAGCAGTACGTC. Translating it yields CASSFWGEQYV.